The source of this T cell receptor beta chain is a study of blood T cell repertoires in COVID-19. This clone was counted once. Trimming removed 2 bases from V and 4 bases from J, with 20 bases in between. Germline V lookup: CDR1 KGHSH, CDR2 LQKENI. The CDR3 runs to 17 residues. Some clones are missing from TCRdb's copy, which holds only in-frame ones; the method was immunoSEQ multiplex PCR. The data contain about 16,000 clones, around 86% of them singletons. The receptor comes from a human donor in a cohort sampled during active COVID-19. The specimen was peripheral blood. This chain joins TRBV18 and TRBJ1-2; a weak D match, TRBD1 (6 bases). CDR3 region: CASSPTSDPGAVYGYTF. The DNA of the CDR3 is TGTGCCAGCTCACCAACATCCGACCCAGGGGCAGTCTATGGCTACACCTTC.